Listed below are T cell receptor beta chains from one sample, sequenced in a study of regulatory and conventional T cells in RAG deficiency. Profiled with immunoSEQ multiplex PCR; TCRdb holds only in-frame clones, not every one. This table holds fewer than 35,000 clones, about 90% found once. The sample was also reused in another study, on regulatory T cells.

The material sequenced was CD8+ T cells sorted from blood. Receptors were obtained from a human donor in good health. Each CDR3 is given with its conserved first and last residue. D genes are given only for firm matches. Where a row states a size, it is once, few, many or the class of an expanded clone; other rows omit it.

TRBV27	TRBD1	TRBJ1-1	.	CASSAGQGMNTEAFF	TGTGCCAGCAGTGCGGGACAGGGGATGAACACTGAAGCTTTCTTT
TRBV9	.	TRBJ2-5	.	CASSVGVLGQETQYF	TGTGCCAGCAGCGTAGGGGTATTGGGGCAGGAGACCCAGTACTTC
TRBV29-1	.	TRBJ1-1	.	CSVPLGGFTEAFF	TGCAGCGTCCCCCTTGGGGGGTTTACTGAAGCTTTCTTT
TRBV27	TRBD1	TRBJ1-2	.	CASRPDRGGDYGYTF	TGTGCCAGCAGACCGGACAGGGGGGGAGACTATGGCTACACCTTC
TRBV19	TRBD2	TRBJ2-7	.	CASATIAGGPYEQYF	TGTGCCAGCGCTACAATAGCGGGGGGCCCCTACGAGCAGTACTTC
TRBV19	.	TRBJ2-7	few	CASSIGQTSYEQYF	TGTGCCAGTAGTATAGGACAGACCTCCTACGAGCAGTACTTC
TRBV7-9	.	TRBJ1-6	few	CASSWTANSPLHF	TGTGCCAGCAGTTGGACAGCCAATTCACCCCTCCACTTT
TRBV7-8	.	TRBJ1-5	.	CASSLGWNQPQHF	TGTGCCAGCAGCTTAGGGTGGAATCAGCCCCAGCATTTT
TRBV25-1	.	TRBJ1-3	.	CASSLGTPYSGNTIYF	TGTGCCAGCAGTCTTGGGACACCCTACTCTGGAAACACCATATATTTT
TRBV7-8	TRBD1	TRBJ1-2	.	CASSPGTAQSYGYTF	TGTGCCAGCAGCCCGGGGACAGCTCAAAGTTATGGCTACACCTTC
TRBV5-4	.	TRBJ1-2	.	CASSLGQTYGYTF	TGTGCCAGCAGCTTGGGACAGACCTATGGCTACACCTTC
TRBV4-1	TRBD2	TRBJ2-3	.	CASSQDRGGGTDTQYF	TGCGCCAGCAGCCAAGATCGCGGGGGGGGCACAGATACGCAGTATTTT
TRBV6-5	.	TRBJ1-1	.	CASSEWGENTEAFF	TGTGCCAGCAGTGAATGGGGAGAGAACACTGAAGCTTTCTTT
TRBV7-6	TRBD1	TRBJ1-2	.	CASSLSTGGSSGYTF	TGTGCCAGCAGCCTTTCGACAGGGGGCTCCTCTGGCTACACCTTC
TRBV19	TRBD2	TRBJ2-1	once	CASSIVLAGVAEQFF	TGTGCCAGTAGTATAGTTCTAGCGGGAGTAGCTGAGCAGTTCTTC
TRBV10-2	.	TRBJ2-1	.	CASNPDTSNEQFF	TGCGCCAGCAACCCTGACACTTCCAATGAGCAGTTCTTC
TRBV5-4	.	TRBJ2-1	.	CASSHPDESSYNEQFF	TGTGCCAGCAGTCATCCAGACGAAAGCTCCTACAATGAGCAGTTCTTC
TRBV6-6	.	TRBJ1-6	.	CASMRVDNSPLHF	TGTGCCAGCATGCGGGTGGACAATTCACCCCTCCACTTT
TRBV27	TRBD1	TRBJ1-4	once	CASRQNGQGNEKLFF	TGTGCCAGCAGGCAAAACGGACAGGGAAATGAAAAACTGTTTTTT
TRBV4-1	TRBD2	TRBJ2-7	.	CASSQTSGNYEQYF	TGCGCCAGCAGCCAGACTAGCGGCAACTACGAGCAGTACTTC
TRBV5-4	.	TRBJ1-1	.	CASSLRGYMAFF	TGTGCCAGCAGCTTGAGAGGTTATATGGCTTTCTTT
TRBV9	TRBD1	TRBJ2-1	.	CASSVEGQGRRDEQFF	TGTGCCAGCAGCGTAGAGGGACAGGGGAGGCGGGATGAGCAGTTCTTC
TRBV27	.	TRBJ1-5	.	CASRDNSNQPQHF	TGTGCCAGCCGCGACAATAGCAATCAGCCCCAGCATTTT
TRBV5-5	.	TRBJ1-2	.	CASSLGDSGGGYTF	TGTGCCAGCAGCTTGGGGGATAGCGGGGGTGGCTACACCTTC
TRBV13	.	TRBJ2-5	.	CASSSSYDRETQYF	TGTGCCAGCAGCTCCTCGTACGACCGAGAGACCCAGTACTTC
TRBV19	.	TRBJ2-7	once	CASSMDISYEQYF	TGTGCCAGTAGTATGGACATCTCCTACGAGCAGTACTTC
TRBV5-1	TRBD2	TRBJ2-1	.	CASSTVPGLAGAYNEQFF	TGCGCCAGCAGTACCGTCCCGGGACTAGCGGGAGCCTACAATGAGCAGTTCTTC
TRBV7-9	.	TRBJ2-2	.	CASSLSENTGELFF	TGTGCCAGCAGCTTATCCGAGAACACCGGGGAGCTGTTTTTT
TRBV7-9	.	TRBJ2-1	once	CASSGRVGNQGSNEQFF	TGTGCCAGCAGCGGAAGGGTTGGGAATCAGGGCTCCAATGAGCAGTTCTTC
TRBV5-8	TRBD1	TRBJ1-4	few	CASSPRTTGQVLEKLFF	TGTGCCAGCAGCCCACGAACCACCGGACAGGTTCTGGAAAAACTGTTTTTT
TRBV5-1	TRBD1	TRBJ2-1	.	CASSLEGGYLNEQFF	TGCGCCAGCAGCTTGGAAGGGGGCTATCTCAATGAGCAGTTCTTC
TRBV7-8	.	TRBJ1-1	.	CASSTRTAGTEAFF	TGTGCCAGCAGCACCCGGACGGCGGGCACTGAAGCTTTCTTT
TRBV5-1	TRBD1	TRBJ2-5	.	CASSSHRDRGGSETQYF	TGCGCCAGCAGCTCGCACCGGGACAGGGGAGGATCGGAGACCCAGTACTTC
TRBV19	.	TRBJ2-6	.	CASLDPGLNVLTF	TGTGCCAGCCTCGACCCGGGGCTCAACGTCCTGACTTTC
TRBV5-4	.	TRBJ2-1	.	CASSGGNEQFF	TGTGCCAGCTCTGGTGGGAATGAGCAGTTCTTC
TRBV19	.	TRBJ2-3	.	CASSIGGGPLTDTQYF	TGTGCCAGTAGTATAGGGGGGGGGCCCCTCACAGATACGCAGTATTTT
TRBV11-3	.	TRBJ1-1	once	CASSWREVTEAFF	TGTGCCAGCAGCTGGAGGGAGGTCACTGAAGCTTTCTTT
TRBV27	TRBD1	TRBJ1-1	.	CASSIGTGNTEAFF	TGTGCCAGCAGTATCGGGACAGGGAACACTGAAGCTTTCTTT
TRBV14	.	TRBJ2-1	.	CASSRTITYNEQFF	TGTGCCAGCAGCCGGACTATTACCTACAATGAGCAGTTCTTC
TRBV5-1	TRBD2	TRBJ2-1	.	CASSLAFGAGGGDEQFF	TGCGCCAGCAGCTTGGCCTTCGGGGCGGGGGGGGGAGATGAGCAGTTCTTC
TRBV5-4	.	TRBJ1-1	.	CASSLGTENTEAFF	TGTGCCAGCAGCTTGGGGACGGAGAACACTGAAGCTTTCTTT
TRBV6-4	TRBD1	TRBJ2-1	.	CASSVTRGAGGNEQFF	TGTGCCAGCAGTGTCACTAGGGGAGCAGGGGGCAATGAGCAGTTCTTC
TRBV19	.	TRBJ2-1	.	CASSMVFGGYNEQFF	TGTGCCAGTAGTATGGTCTTCGGGGGTTACAATGAGCAGTTCTTC
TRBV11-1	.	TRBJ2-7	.	CASRHSYEQYF	TGTGCCAGCAGGCACTCCTACGAGCAGTACTTC
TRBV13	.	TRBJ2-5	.	CASSHDRGQETQYF	TGTGCCAGCAGCCACGACAGAGGCCAAGAGACCCAGTACTTC
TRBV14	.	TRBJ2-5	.	CASSQVGQMDQETQYF	TGTGCCAGCAGCCAAGTAGGGCAGATGGATCAAGAGACCCAGTACTTC
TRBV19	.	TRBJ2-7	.	CASSSSGASPYEQYF	TGTGCCAGTAGTTCATCAGGGGCAAGCCCCTACGAGCAGTACTTC
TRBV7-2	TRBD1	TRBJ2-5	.	CASSLEGGRPSVQETQYF	TGTGCCAGCAGCTTAGAAGGGGGCAGACCTTCAGTTCAAGAGACCCAGTACTTC